The 22 T cell receptor beta chains below all came from one sample that was sequenced in a study of PD-1 blockade in classical Hodgkin lymphoma. Time point of the sample: newly diagnosed, previously untreated cHL patient sample. TCRdb's table, derived via immunoSEQ multiplex PCR, lists solely in-frame clones and lacks some. This sample has thousands of clones; under 80% occur once, and the top ten carry roughly 8.1%. Sequencing was performed on peripheral blood mononuclear cells (PBMCs). The receptor set was obtained from a human donor with classical Hodgkin lymphoma.

J is TRBJ1-2 and V is TRBV18, with D perhaps TRBD1 (5 bases). This CDR3 has 13 amino acids. Germline V gene data show CDR1 as KGHSH and CDR2 as LQKENI. V was clipped by 3 bases and J by 5 bases, with 10 bases between them. In DNA form, the CDR3 reads TGTGCCAGCTCACCGGTCAGGGAGTATGGCTACACCTTC. Its protein is CASSPVREYGYTF.

The V and J genes are TRBV2 and TRBJ1-1, with D perhaps TRBD1 (5 bases). The length of the CDR3 is 16 residues. Germline lookup yields CDR1 SNHLY and CDR2 FYNNEI. The V gene lost 7 bases and the J gene lost 4 bases, with 22 bases spanning the gap. As DNA, the CDR3 is TGTGCCAGCATTTTTGGGAGGGGAGAGGTGAGCACTGAAGCTTTCTTT. It yields the protein CASIFGRGEVSTEAFF.

The V and J genes are TRBV28 and TRBJ1-4; 9 nucleotides agree with TRBD1. V was clipped by 6 bases and J by 8 bases; unmatched bases: 10. The CDR3 extends over 15 amino acids. Per germline, CDR1 MDHEN and CDR2 SYDVKM. The CDR3 sequence is CASRPGQGLWEKLFF. The CDR3 DNA follows: TGTGCCAGCAGACCGGGACAGGGTCTGTGGGAAAAACTGTTTTTT.

The chain links TRBV21-1 to TRBJ2-2; whether TRBD2, the table's D call, matches the DNA was not checked. TRBV21-1 is reported as a pseudogene. This CDR3 comprises 22 residues. As DNA, the CDR3 is TGTGCCAGCAGCAAAGCAAGGGGACAGGAACCCGAGCGGGAGGAGCGGACCGGGGAGCTGTTTTTT. Its protein is CASSKARGQEPEREERTGELFF.

J is TRBJ1-6 and V is TRBV27, with 10 bases lining up with TRBD1. The V gene's germline CDR1 is MNHEY and CDR2 SMNVEV (reference sequence). The CDR3 sequence is 14 residues long. V dropped 5 bases and J dropped 9; count of bases not matched to a gene: 4. In DNA form, the CDR3 reads TGTGCCAGCAGTCCGGGACAGGGGCGTTCACCCCTCCACTTT. Protein sequence: CASSPGQGRSPLHF.

J is TRBJ1-1 and V is TRBV28, with D possibly being TRBD1 (6 bases). The germline V and J ends were trimmed by 4 bases and 1 base, with 13 bases remaining between them. The CDR3 is made up of 15 amino acids. Per germline, CDR1 MDHEN and CDR2 SYDVKM. This chain's CDR3 is CASSSPGQPNTEAFF. Written as DNA, the CDR3 is TGTGCCAGCAGTTCACCCGGACAGCCGAACACTGAAGCTTTCTTT.

The chain couples TRBV7-2 to TRBJ2-3; D ambiguous. This CDR3 has 14 residues. V dropped 5 bases and J dropped 0 bases, with 9 bases sitting between them. Germline CDR1 and CDR2: SGHTA and FQGNSA. CDR3 nucleotides: TGTGCCAGCAGCCTCACGAGAAGCACAGATACGCAGTATTTT. Its translation: CASSLTRSTDTQYF.

The CDR3 here is CASSPRDSSGNTIYF. The DNA for the CDR3 is TGTGCCAGCAGCCCCCGGGACAGTTCTGGAAACACCATATATTTT. The chain employs TRBV9 and TRBJ1-3, with TRBD1 identical over 7 bases. Trimming at V came to 4 bases and at J to 1 base, leaving 5 bases not matched to a gene. Germline V gene lookup returns CDR1 SGDLS and CDR2 YYNGEE. This CDR3 comprises 15 residues.

This clone occurred once. The chain joins TRBV6-1 to TRBJ2-7; D is possibly TRBD1 (5 bases). The germline V gene encodes CDR1 MNHNS and CDR2 SASEGT. The V end was cut by 6 bases, the J end by 0 bases, with 12 bases between. The CDR3 has 14 amino acids. This CDR3 reads CASRDSPGSYEQYF. Here the CDR3 DNA reads TGTGCCAGCAGAGACAGTCCCGGCTCCTACGAGCAGTACTTC.

This clone is labeled as large. The CDR3 is CASSPRTRVGYEQYF. For the CDR3, the DNA is TGCGCCAGCAGCCCCCGGACCAGGGTTGGCTACGAGCAGTACTTC. V and J are TRBV5-1 and TRBJ2-7, with a weak D call TRBD1 (5 bases). Per the germline V gene, CDR1 is SGHRS and CDR2 is YFSETQ. V gave up 4 bases and J gave up 3 bases, with 17 bases separating them. This CDR3 region has 15 residues.

Written as DNA, the CDR3 is TGTGCCAGCAGTGATAGTCAGGGGGCCTACAATGAGCAGTTCTTC. This sequence encodes CASSDSQGAYNEQFF. The chain links TRBV2 to TRBJ2-1; TRBD1 matches 7 bases. This CDR3 is 15 amino acids long. With 3 bases clipped from V and 2 bases from J, the junction kept 4 bases outside the gene matches. CDR1 and CDR2 (germline): SNHLY, FYNNEI.

For the CDR3, the DNA is TGTGCCAGCAGTCGAACCCCAGGGGGCGGGACTGGAAACACCATATATTTT. It encodes CASSRTPGGGTGNTIYF. V and J are TRBV2 and TRBJ1-3; 8 bases fit TRBD1. With 5 bases clipped from V and 2 bases from J, the junction kept 11 bases outside the gene matches. The CDR3 is 17 amino acids. In germline, CDR1 is SNHLY, CDR2 FYNNEI.

The gene calls are TRBV4-1 and TRBJ1-1; TRBD1 is a possible D gene (5 bases). Trimming pared 4 bases from V and 4 bases from J, leaving 16 bases between. This CDR3 has 15 amino acids. Germline CDR1 is MGHRA and CDR2 is YSYEKL. The CDR3 nucleotides read TGCGCCAGCAGCCTCACCAGGGAAATCGGCACTGAAGCTTTCTTT. Translating gives CASSLTREIGTEAFF.

The chain links TRBV5-1 to TRBJ2-3; unclear D gene. The CDR3 is made up of 13 amino acids. Deletions cut 4 bases from V and 0 bases from J, with 6 bases between. The germline V gene has CDR1 SGHRS and CDR2 YFSETQ. The CDR3 is CASSQTSTDTQYF. In DNA form, the CDR3 reads TGCGCCAGCAGCCAAACTAGCACAGATACGCAGTATTTT.

The V gene is TRBV9, the J gene TRBJ1-1, with D unresolved. V lost 3 bases and J 1 base, leaving 10 bases between the germline ends. The CDR3 has 14 amino acids. The germline V gene has CDR1 SGDLS and CDR2 YYNGEE. For the CDR3, the DNA is TGTGCCAGCAGCGCCGCCCCAGGGAACACTGAAGCTTTCTTT. Translating it yields CASSAAPGNTEAFF.

The V and J genes are TRBV7-9 and TRBJ2-1; 11 bases are a match to TRBD2. This CDR3 is 19 amino acids long. The germline V gene encodes CDR1 SEHNR and CDR2 FQNEAQ (reference sequence). Trimming at V came to 2 bases and at J to 0 bases, leaving 9 bases not matched to a gene. DNA for the CDR3: TGTGCCAGCAGCTTAATCCTAGCGGGAGGCCGAAGCTCCTACAATGAGCAGTTCTTC. This codes for CASSLILAGGRSSYNEQFF.

V gene TRBV19 combines with J gene TRBJ2-3; D is perhaps TRBD1 (5 bases). Germline V gives CDR1 LNHDA, CDR2 SQIVND (reference sequence). The CDR3 totals 16 residues. Between the trimmed V and J ends, which lost 5 bases and 1 base, there was a span of 16 bases. Here the CDR3 DNA reads TGTGCCAGTAGTGTCGACAGCGTTTACGGCACAGATACGCAGTATTTT. Translated, it gives CASSVDSVYGTDTQYF.

V and J are TRBV6-6 and TRBJ2-1, with 8 bases lining up with TRBD1. The CDR3 extends over 14 amino acids. With 6 bases clipped from V and 6 bases from J, the junction kept 7 bases outside the gene matches. Per germline, CDR1 MNHNY and CDR2 SVGAGI (reference sequence). The CDR3 region has the DNA TGTGCCAGCAGAGAAAGGACAGGGATCAATGAGCAGTTCTTC. It is translated as CASRERTGINEQFF.

The chain has TRBV5-1 and TRBJ2-7, with D hard to call. V was cut by 0 bases and J by 0 bases, with 4 bases left in between. The CDR3 has 13 residues. Germline assignment: CDR1 SGHRS and CDR2 YFSETQ. The CDR3 reads CASSLGSSYEQYF. In nucleotides, the CDR3 is TGCGCCAGCAGCTTGGGGAGCTCCTACGAGCAGTACTTC. Together with reference TRBV5-1 and TRBJ2-7, the CDR3 gives the full variable domain: KAGVTQTPRYLIKTRGQQVTLSCSPISGHRSVSWYQQTPGQGLQFLFEYFSETQRNKGNFPGRFSGRQFSNSRSEMNVSTLELGDSALYLCASSLGSSYEQYFGPGTRLTVT.

This sequence joins TRBV10-3 and TRBJ2-7; no firm D call. Trimming took 1 base from V and 0 from J, leaving 10 bases between them. CDR1 ENHRY and CDR2 SYGVKD come from the germline V gene. The CDR3 has 15 residues. The CDR3 region has the DNA TGTGCCATCAGTGAGTTCGCCGCGAGCTCCTACGAGCAGTACTTC. The encoded protein is CAISEFAASSYEQYF.

J is TRBJ1-1 and V is TRBV2, with TRBD1 identical over 9 bases. The trim removed 5 bases at V and 4 bases at J, leaving 5 bases unmatched. The CDR3 has 14 residues. The germline V gene encodes CDR1 SNHLY and CDR2 FYNNEI. The CDR3 nucleotides are TGTGCCAGCAGTATGACAGGGGGTGGCACTGAAGCTTTCTTT. This sequence encodes CASSMTGGGTEAFF.

This clone was counted a single time. The chain uses TRBV29-1 and TRBJ2-1; 11 bases fit TRBD2. The CDR3 extends over 14 amino acids. The germline CDR1 and CDR2 sequences are SQVTM and ANQGSEA. Trimming took 4 bases from V and 6 from J; bases not matched to a gene: 5. The chain's CDR3 is CSVAGLAGTNEQFF. CDR3 nucleotide sequence: TGCAGCGTTGCCGGACTAGCGGGTACCAATGAGCAGTTCTTC.